A selection of T cell receptor beta chains follows, all from one sample in a study of T cells in Graves' hyperthyroidism and ophthalmopathy. TCRdb processed the multiplex PCR reads anew with MiXCR; each CDR3 protein has one entry. The sample gives about 640,000 distinct CDR3 sequences, 20% of which show up once; 30% to 40% is in the top ten. The sequencing input was blood. The source of these receptors is a man aged 25 to 45 with Graves' ophthalmopathy. CDR3s include the opening cysteine and the closing phenylalanine or tryptophan. D genes are given only for firm matches. The listing skips clone size in some rows; elsewhere it reads once, few, many or a size class.

v_call,j_call,d_call,clone_size,cdr3_aa,cdr3_nt
TRBV9,TRBJ1-2,.,.,CASSVEPGTAALYGYTF,TGTGCCAGCAGCGTAGAACCGGGCACGGCGGCCCTGTATGGCTACACCTTC
TRBV27,TRBJ1-4,TRBD1,few,CATWGTGERATNEKLFF,TGTGCCACCTGGGGGACAGGAGAACGTGCAACTAATGAAAAACTGTTTTTT
TRBV11-1,TRBJ2-1,.,many,CASSLVESSYNEQFF,TGTGCCAGCAGCTTAGTGGAGAGCTCCTACAATGAGCAGTTCTTC
TRBV7-9,TRBJ2-5,.,.,CASGSRREIETQYF,TGTGCCAGCGGATCCAGGCGGGAAATCGAGACCCAGTACTTC
TRBV11-2,TRBJ2-7,.,many,CASSLPGRGSYEQYF,TGTGCCAGCAGCTTACCCGGACGGGGCTCCTACGAGCAGTACTTC
TRBV12-3/TRBV12-4,TRBJ1-1,TRBD1,many,CASSLGQGLGTEAFF,TGTGCCAGCAGTCTGGGACAGGGTCTGGGGACTGAAGCTTTCTTT
TRBV7-9,TRBJ1-1,.,.,CASSLAQGVSEAFF,TGTGCCAGCAGCTTGGCACAGGGAGTCAGTGAAGCTTTCTTT
TRBV7-9,TRBJ2-2,.,.,CASGRQRYTGELFF,TGTGCCAGCGGGCGGCAGAGGTACACCGGGGAGCTGTTTTTT
TRBV6-1,TRBJ2-3,TRBD2,many,CASSWTSASTDTQYF,TGTGCCAGCAGTTGGACTAGCGCGAGCACAGATACGCAGTATTTT
TRBV7-2,TRBJ2-5,TRBD2,many,CASSPVGGQETQYF,TGTGCCAGCAGCCCCGTCGGGGGGCAAGAGACCCAGTACTTC
TRBV4-1,TRBJ2-7,TRBD2,.,CASSQDHLAGAYEQYF,TGCGCCAGCAGCCAAGATCACTTGGCGGGGGCCTACGAGCAGTACTTC
TRBV7-2,TRBJ1-3,.,.,CASSLVGGSSGNTIYF,TGTGCCAGCAGCTTAGTGGGCGGCAGCTCTGGAAACACCATATATTTT
TRBV20-1,TRBJ1-5,TRBD1,.,CSARDLGTGYSNQPQHF,TGCAGTGCTAGAGATCTCGGGACAGGGTATAGCAATCAGCCCCAGCATTTT
TRBV2,TRBJ1-2,.,many,CASMGPGANYGYTF,TGTGCCAGCATGGGGCCCGGAGCTAACTATGGCTACACCTTC
TRBV10-1,TRBJ1-1,.,many,CASSDKGLGTEAFF,TGCGCCAGCAGTGATAAGGGGTTGGGCACTGAAGCTTTCTTT
TRBV27,TRBJ2-7,TRBD2,few,CASRRTSGRNEQYF,TGTGCCAGCAGGAGGACTAGCGGGAGGAACGAGCAGTACTTC
TRBV20-1,TRBJ2-1,TRBD2,many,CSARLAGGGGSYNEQFF,TGCAGTGCTAGACTAGCGGGAGGTGGCGGCTCCTACAATGAGCAGTTCTTC
TRBV18,TRBJ2-7,.,few,CASSPPGARTLYEQYF,TGTGCCAGCTCACCCCCGGGGGCAAGGACGCTCTACGAGCAGTACTTC
TRBV19,TRBJ1-1,TRBD1,.,CASLDRGTEAFF,TGTGCCAGTTTGGACAGGGGGACTGAAGCTTTCTTT
TRBV29-1,TRBJ2-3,.,.,CSVEPGSRDTQYF,TGCAGCGTAGAGCCGGGATCACGAGATACGCAGTATTTT
TRBV29-1,TRBJ2-7,TRBD2,few,CSVQTSGRFSYEQYF,TGCAGCGTGCAGACTAGCGGGAGGTTTTCCTACGAGCAGTACTTC
TRBV7-9,TRBJ2-2,.,.,CASSLKPGTGELFF,TGTGCCAGCAGCTTAAAACCAGGGACCGGGGAGCTGTTTTTT
TRBV7-2,TRBJ1-2,TRBD1,.,CASSSEGRDRDYGYTF,TGTGCCAGCAGCTCGGAGGGGAGGGACAGGGATTATGGCTACACCTTC
TRBV7-6,TRBJ1-1,TRBD1,.,CASSLWGQQPEAFF,TGTGCCAGCAGCTTATGGGGACAGCAACCAGAAGCTTTCTTT
TRBV6-1,TRBJ2-7,TRBD1,.,CASRGTVGIYEQYF,TGTGCCAGCAGGGGGACAGTCGGCATCTACGAGCAGTACTTC
TRBV3-1,TRBJ2-7,.,many,CASSRSGTLRNEQYF,TGTGCCAGCAGCCGATCCGGGACCCTTAGAAACGAGCAGTACTTC
TRBV6-2/TRBV6-3,TRBJ1-1,TRBD1,.,CASSLGQPISEASF,TGTGCCAGCAGTTTGGGACAGCCCATTTCTGAAGCTTCCTTT
TRBV4-2,TRBJ2-1,TRBD2,.,CASSLRDVTSGPNEQFF,TGTGCCAGCAGCCTTAGAGACGTCACTAGCGGGCCCAATGAGCAGTTCTTC
TRBV5-1,TRBJ1-4,.,.,CASSLDGSRREKLFF,TGCGCCAGCAGCTTGGATGGCAGCCGGCGGGAAAAACTGTTTTTT
TRBV27,TRBJ2-7,.,.,CASSLGLLDKQYF,TGTGCCAGCAGTTTGGGGTTACTCGACAAGCAGTACTTC
TRBV28,TRBJ2-1,TRBD1,.,CASSTPPTGLYNEQFF,TGTGCCAGCAGCACACCTCCGACAGGGCTCTACAATGAGCAGTTCTTC
TRBV13,TRBJ2-7,.,many,CASSSGTPQYEQYF,TGTGCCAGCAGCTCCGGGACCCCGCAATACGAGCAGTACTTC
TRBV7-9,TRBJ2-5,TRBD1,few,CASSHRQGPQETQYF,TGTGCCAGCAGCCATCGACAGGGCCCGCAAGAGACCCAGTACTTC
TRBV27,TRBJ2-3,TRBD2,.,CASSTAGVGDTQYF,TGTGCCAGCAGTACCGCGGGAGTCGGGGATACGCAGTATTTT
TRBV28,TRBJ2-7,TRBD1,many,CASSFPGQGAYEQYF,TGTGCCAGCAGTTTTCCCGGACAGGGGGCTTACGAGCAGTACTTC
TRBV6-1,TRBJ2-7,TRBD2,many,CASLWGVAGADEQYF,TGTGCCAGCTTGTGGGGGGTTGCGGGAGCGGACGAGCAGTACTTC
TRBV13,TRBJ1-2,.,few,CASSLGTVVGTNYGYTF,TGTGCCAGCAGCTTAGGAACAGTCGTCGGCACTAACTATGGCTACACCTTC
TRBV12-3/TRBV12-4,TRBJ2-4,TRBD1,few,CASSRQGYIQYF,TGTGCCAGCAGCAGACAGGGCTACATTCAGTACTTC
TRBV2,TRBJ2-5,TRBD1,many,CASTAPGQVETQYF,TGTGCCAGCACCGCCCCGGGACAGGTGGAGACCCAGTACTTC
TRBV20-1,TRBJ2-3,.,once,CSGDPVTDTQYF,TGCAGTGGAGATCCGGTTACAGATACGCAGTATTTT
TRBV11-1,TRBJ2-3,.,many,CASSPSLADTQYF,TGTGCCAGCAGCCCGTCGTTGGCAGATACGCAGTATTTT
TRBV12-3/TRBV12-4,TRBJ2-1,TRBD2,.,CASSPRTSGRGGEQFF,TGTGCCAGCAGTCCGAGGACTAGCGGGAGGGGTGGTGAGCAGTTCTTC
TRBV6-2/TRBV6-3,TRBJ1-5,TRBD1,.,CASRISGQGYQPQHF,TGTGCCAGCAGGATTTCGGGACAGGGCTATCAGCCCCAGCATTTT
TRBV28,TRBJ2-7,.,many,CASRKILAMSSYEQYF,TGTGCCAGCAGAAAGATACTAGCTATGAGCTCCTACGAGCAGTACTTC
TRBV7-8,TRBJ2-7,.,.,CASSPLFHEQYF,TGTGCCAGCAGCCCGCTGTTCCACGAGCAGTACTTC
TRBV9,TRBJ2-3,TRBD2,.,CASSVDLAGGITDTQYF,TGTGCCAGCAGCGTAGATCTGGCGGGAGGGATAACAGATACGCAGTATTTT
TRBV6-1,TRBJ2-2,.,few,CASGYLRGTQPLATGELFF,TGTGCCAGCGGTTATTTGCGGGGCACCCAGCCTTTAGCGACCGGGGAGCTGTTTTTT
TRBV4-1,TRBJ1-2,.,.,CASSQEEGGRLYGYTF,TGCGCCAGCAGCCAAGAAGAAGGGGGGCGTTTGTATGGCTACACCTTC
TRBV9,TRBJ2-5,TRBD2,.,CASSGGTSGRASQYF,TGTGCCAGCAGCGGAGGGACTAGCGGGAGGGCGTCCCAGTACTTC
TRBV6-1,TRBJ2-7,.,.,CASSYRGQSGYEQYF,TGTGCCAGCAGTTATCGAGGACAGTCTGGCTACGAGCAGTACTTC
TRBV3-1,TRBJ2-7,.,many,CASSQSRVDSSYEQYF,TGTGCCAGCAGCCAATCCAGGGTGGATAGCTCCTACGAGCAGTACTTC
TRBV4-2,TRBJ2-3,TRBD2,.,CASSQEGSGASTDTQYF,TGTGCCAGCAGCCAAGAAGGAAGCGGGGCTAGCACAGATACGCAGTATTTT
TRBV6-9,TRBJ2-7,.,.,CASSYPLEVYEQYF,TGTGCCAGCAGTTATCCGTTAGAGGTTTACGAGCAGTACTTC
TRBV20-1,TRBJ2-7,TRBD2,.,CSAEGLAGDDEQYF,TGCAGTGCGGAGGGACTAGCGGGAGATGACGAGCAGTACTTC